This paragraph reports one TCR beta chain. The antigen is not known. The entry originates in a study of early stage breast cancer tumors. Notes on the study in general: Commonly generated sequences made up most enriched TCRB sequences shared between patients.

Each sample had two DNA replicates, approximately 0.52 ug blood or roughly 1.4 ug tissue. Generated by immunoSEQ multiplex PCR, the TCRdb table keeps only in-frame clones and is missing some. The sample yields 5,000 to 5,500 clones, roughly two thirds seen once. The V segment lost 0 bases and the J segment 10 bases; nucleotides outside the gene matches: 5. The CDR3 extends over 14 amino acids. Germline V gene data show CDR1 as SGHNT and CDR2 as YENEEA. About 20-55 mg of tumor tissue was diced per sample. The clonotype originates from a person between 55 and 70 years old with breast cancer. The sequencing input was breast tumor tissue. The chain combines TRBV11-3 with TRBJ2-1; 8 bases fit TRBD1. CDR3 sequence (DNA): TGTGCCAGCAGCTTAGACTGGCAGGGGGCCGAGCAGTTCTTC. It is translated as CASSLDWQGAEQFF. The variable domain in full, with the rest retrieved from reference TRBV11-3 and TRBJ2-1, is EAGVVQSPRYKIIEKKQPVAFWCNPISGHNTLYWYLQNLGQGPELLIRYENEEAVDDSQLPKDRFSAERLKGVDSTLKIQPAELGDSAVYLCASSLDWQGAEQFFGPGTRLTVL.